The TCR beta chain under discussion was sequenced for a study of Ad26.COV2.S vaccination and SARS-CoV-2 variants. Study results and limitations: Analyses that measured TCR breadth and depth may have underestimated total T cell responses.

The treatment denotes: around 19 received Ad26.COV2.S at low or high dose, single or two shots; 5 received placebo; per-sample allocation not given. Material that was analyzed had been drawn on day 63 after the first vaccine or placebo injection. In Boston, an adult donor aged 18-55 years took part. TCRdb keeps only in-frame clones here, not all; method: immunoSEQ multiplex PCR. The sample consists of some 290,000 clones, 86% of them appearing once. Germline CDR1 reads LNHDA; CDR2 reads SQIVND (reference sequence). The CDR3 runs to 17 residues. V gave up 1 base and J gave up 2 bases; unmatched junction bases: 6. This clone was seen once. What it recognizes is unknown.

This chain joins TRBV19 and TRBJ1-5; 9 nucleotides line up with TRBD1. The origin of this receptor is a person aged 18-60 years who received the Ad26.COV2.S COVID-19 vaccine or a placebo. This sample comprised peripheral blood, obtained in a trial of Ad26.COV2.S vaccine versus placebo. The CDR3 nucleotides are TGTGCCAGTAGTATAGCGAATACAGGGGGCGGCAATCAGCCCCAGCATTTT. It encodes CASSIANTGGGNQPQHF.